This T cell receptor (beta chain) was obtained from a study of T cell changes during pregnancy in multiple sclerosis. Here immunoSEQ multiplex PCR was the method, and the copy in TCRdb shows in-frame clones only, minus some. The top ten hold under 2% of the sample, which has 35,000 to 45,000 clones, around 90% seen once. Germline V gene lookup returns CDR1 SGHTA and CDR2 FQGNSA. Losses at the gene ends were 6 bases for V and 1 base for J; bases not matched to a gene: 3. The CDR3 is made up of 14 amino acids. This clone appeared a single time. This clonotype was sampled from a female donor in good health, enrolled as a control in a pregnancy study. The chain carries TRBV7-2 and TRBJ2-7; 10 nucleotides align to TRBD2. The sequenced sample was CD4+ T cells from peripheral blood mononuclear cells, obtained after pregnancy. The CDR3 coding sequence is TGTGCCAGCAGTCTACTAGCGGGGTCCTACGAGCAGTACTTC. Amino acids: CASSLLAGSYEQYF.